Listed below are T cell receptor beta chains from one sample, sequenced in a study of cytotoxic CD8 clonotypes in ibrutinib-treated CLL. Sequencing was performed with immunoSEQ multiplex PCR; in TCRdb, only in-frame clones are kept and a portion is missing. This repertoire shows about 39,000 clones, 65% to 70% found once; its top ten account for less than 7.5%. Sequences were derived from PBMCs, sampled at disease progression, from a patient treated with ibrutinib. The receptors come from a human donor with chronic lymphocytic leukemia. Each CDR3 is given without its conserved first and last residue. Fields, in order: J gene, clone size, V gene, CDR3 protein. Part of the rows lack a size; the others show once, few, many or a class for expanded clones.

j_gene: TRBJ1-2; abundance: NA; v_gene: TRBV6-5; CDR3aa: ASSPQGLNYGYT
j_gene: TRBJ2-1; abundance: NA; v_gene: TRBV15; CDR3aa: ATSGTSESYNEQF
j_gene: TRBJ2-2; abundance: NA; v_gene: TRBV28; CDR3aa: ASSLQATGELF
j_gene: TRBJ2-1; abundance: NA; v_gene: TRBV28; CDR3aa: ASRAGVISEQF
j_gene: TRBJ1-2; abundance: few; v_gene: TRBV6-1; CDR3aa: ASSEVGNSYGYT
j_gene: TRBJ2-5; abundance: NA; v_gene: TRBV6-5; CDR3aa: ASSSLLPGTQY
j_gene: TRBJ1-1; abundance: NA; v_gene: TRBV6-5; CDR3aa: ASSYFTQGNTEAF
j_gene: TRBJ2-5; abundance: NA; v_gene: TRBV28; CDR3aa: ASSPRLAGAETQY
j_gene: TRBJ1-2; abundance: few; v_gene: TRBV10-3; CDR3aa: AINIFRVPGQGVCYGYT
j_gene: TRBJ2-7; abundance: NA; v_gene: TRBV6-6; CDR3aa: ASSPGLANEQY
j_gene: TRBJ1-3; abundance: once; v_gene: TRBV30; CDR3aa: AWSGDNWNTIY
j_gene: TRBJ2-1; abundance: NA; v_gene: TRBV5-1; CDR3aa: ASSLASGSYNEQF
j_gene: TRBJ2-6; abundance: NA; v_gene: TRBV7-6; CDR3aa: ASSAPRQFPASGANVLT
j_gene: TRBJ2-7; abundance: NA; v_gene: TRBV15; CDR3aa: ATSRDQTAAYEQY
j_gene: TRBJ2-7; abundance: NA; v_gene: TRBV7-6; CDR3aa: ASSPASVYEQY
j_gene: TRBJ2-7; abundance: few; v_gene: TRBV5-4; CDR3aa: ASSPWGGGLREQY
j_gene: TRBJ2-7; abundance: NA; v_gene: TRBV4-2; CDR3aa: ASSQDSGLTYEQY
j_gene: TRBJ2-2; abundance: once; v_gene: TRBV7-9; CDR3aa: ASSLASLTGELF